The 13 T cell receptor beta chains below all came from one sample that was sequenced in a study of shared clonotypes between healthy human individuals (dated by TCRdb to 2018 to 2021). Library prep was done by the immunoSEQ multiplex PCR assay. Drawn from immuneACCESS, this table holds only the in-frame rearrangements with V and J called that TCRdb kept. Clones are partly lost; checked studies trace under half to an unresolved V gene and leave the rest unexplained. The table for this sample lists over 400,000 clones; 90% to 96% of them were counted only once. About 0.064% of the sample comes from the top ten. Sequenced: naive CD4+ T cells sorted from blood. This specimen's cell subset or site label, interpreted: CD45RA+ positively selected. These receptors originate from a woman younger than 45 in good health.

The CDR3 here is CASSSDLADYEQYF. In nucleotides, the CDR3 is TGTGCCAGCAGCTCAGACCTAGCGGACTACGAGCAGTACTTC. The chain links TRBV7-3 to TRBJ2-7, with 7 bases identical to TRBD2. J gave up 3 bases and V 4 bases, and 6 bases lay outside the gene matches. Germline V gene lookup returns CDR1 SGHTA and CDR2 FQGTGA. The CDR3 covers 14 residues.

CDR3 bases: TGTGCCAGCAGTGGACCGGGACGGATCTACGAGCAGTACTTC. The encoded protein is CASSGPGRIYEQYF. The chain carries TRBV6-1 and TRBJ2-7, with D perhaps assigned TRBD1 or TRBD2 (5 bases each). This CDR3 has 14 amino acids. Trimming shortened V by 4 bases and J by 3 bases, and 13 bases separated the two germline ends. Germline lookup yields CDR1 MNHNS and CDR2 SASEGT.

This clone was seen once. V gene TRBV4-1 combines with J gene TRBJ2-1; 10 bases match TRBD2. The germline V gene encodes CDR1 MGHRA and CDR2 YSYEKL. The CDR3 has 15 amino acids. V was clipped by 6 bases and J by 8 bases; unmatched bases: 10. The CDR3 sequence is CASSRSGRAGDEQFF. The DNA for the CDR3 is TGCGCCAGCAGTCGGAGCGGGAGGGCCGGGGATGAGCAGTTCTTC.

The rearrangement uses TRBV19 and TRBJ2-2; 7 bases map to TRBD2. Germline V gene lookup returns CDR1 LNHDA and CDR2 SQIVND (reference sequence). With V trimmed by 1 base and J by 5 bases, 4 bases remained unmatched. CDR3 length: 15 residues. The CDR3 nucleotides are TGTGCCAGTAGTATAGCCGCGGGAGAGACCGGGGAGCTGTTTTTT. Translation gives CASSIAAGETGELFF.

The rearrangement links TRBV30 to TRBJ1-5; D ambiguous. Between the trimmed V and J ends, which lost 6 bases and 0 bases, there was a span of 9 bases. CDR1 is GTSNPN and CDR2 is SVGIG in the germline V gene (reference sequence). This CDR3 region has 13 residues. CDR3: CACSRASNQPQHF. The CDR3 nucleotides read TGTGCCTGTTCCCGGGCTAGCAATCAGCCCCAGCATTTT.

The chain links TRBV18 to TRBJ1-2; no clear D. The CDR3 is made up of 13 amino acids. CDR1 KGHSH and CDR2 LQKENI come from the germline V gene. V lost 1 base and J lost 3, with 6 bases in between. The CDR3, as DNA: TGTGCCAGCTCACCACGAGTAGACTATGGCTACACCTTC. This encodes CASSPRVDYGYTF.

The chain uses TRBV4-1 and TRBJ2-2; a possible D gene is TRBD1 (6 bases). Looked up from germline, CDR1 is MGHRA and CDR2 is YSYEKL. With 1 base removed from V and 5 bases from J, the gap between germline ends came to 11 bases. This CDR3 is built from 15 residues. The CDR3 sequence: CASSQVGTKTGELFF. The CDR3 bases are TGCGCCAGCAGCCAAGTGGGGACAAAAACCGGGGAGCTGTTTTTT.

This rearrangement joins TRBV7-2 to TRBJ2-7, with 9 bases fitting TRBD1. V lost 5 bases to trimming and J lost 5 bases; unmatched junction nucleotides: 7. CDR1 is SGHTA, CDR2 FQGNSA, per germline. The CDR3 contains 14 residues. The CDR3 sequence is CASSPGDRVNEQYF. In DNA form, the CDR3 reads TGTGCCAGCAGCCCAGGGGACAGGGTGAACGAGCAGTACTTC. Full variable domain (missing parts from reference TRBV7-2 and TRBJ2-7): GAGVSQSPSNKVTEKGKDVELRCDPISGHTALYWYRQSLGQGLEFLIYFQGNSAPDKSGLPSDRFSAERTGGSVSTLTIQRTQQEDSAVYLCASSPGDRVNEQYFGPGTRLTVT.

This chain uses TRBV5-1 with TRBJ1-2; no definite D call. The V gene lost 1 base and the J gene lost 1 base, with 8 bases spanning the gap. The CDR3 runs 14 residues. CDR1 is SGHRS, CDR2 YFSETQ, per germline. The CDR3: CASSLLAGNYGYTF. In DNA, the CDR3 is TGCGCCAGCAGCTTGTTGGCGGGTAACTATGGCTACACCTTC.

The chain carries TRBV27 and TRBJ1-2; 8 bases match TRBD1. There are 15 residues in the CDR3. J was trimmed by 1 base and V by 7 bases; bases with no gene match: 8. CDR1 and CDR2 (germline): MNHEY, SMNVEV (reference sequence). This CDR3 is CASTKDRANNYGYTF. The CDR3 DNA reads TGTGCCAGCACCAAGGACAGGGCTAATAACTATGGCTACACCTTC.

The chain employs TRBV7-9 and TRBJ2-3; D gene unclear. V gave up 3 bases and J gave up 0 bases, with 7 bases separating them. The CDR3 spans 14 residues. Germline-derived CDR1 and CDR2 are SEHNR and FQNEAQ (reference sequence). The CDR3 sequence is CASSFGGSTDTQYF. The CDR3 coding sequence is TGTGCCAGCAGCTTCGGCGGCAGCACAGATACGCAGTATTTT.

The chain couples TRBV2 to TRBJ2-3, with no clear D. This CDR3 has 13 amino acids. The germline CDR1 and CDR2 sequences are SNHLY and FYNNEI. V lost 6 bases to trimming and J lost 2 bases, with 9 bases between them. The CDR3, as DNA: TGTGCCAGCAGACATAGGTTCACAGATACGCAGTATTTT. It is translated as CASRHRFTDTQYF.

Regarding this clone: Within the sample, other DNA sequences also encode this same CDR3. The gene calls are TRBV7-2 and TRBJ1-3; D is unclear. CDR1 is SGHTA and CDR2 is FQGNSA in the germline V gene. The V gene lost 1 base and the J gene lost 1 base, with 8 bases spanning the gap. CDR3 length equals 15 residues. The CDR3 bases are TGTGCCAGCAGCTTAGATCGGGCTTCTGGAAACACCATATATTTT. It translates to CASSLDRASGNTIYF.